This TCR beta chain was identified during a study of vaccination and CD4 T cells after COVID-19. This clonotype was observed a handful of times. Its antigen is currently unknown. Oncomine TCR Beta short-read sequencing was applied to DNA from cultured CD4+ T cells. Each CDR3 protein is one row after TCRdb ran MiXCR on the PCR reads. The sample carries roughly 7,000 distinct CDR3 sequences, 74% recorded once. Sample treatment: roughly 10-day PBMC culture with coronavirus spike peptide pools or control peptides (ViraFEST assay). CDR1 is MNHNS, CDR2 SASEGT, per germline. This CDR3 is built from 14 residues. V lost 8 bases and J lost 6; bases outside the gene matches: 13.

This rearrangement joins TRBV6-1 to TRBJ2-7; 7 bases fit TRBD1. This sequence originates from a human donor who had recovered from COVID-19. Sequencing was performed on CD4+ T cells from blood, cultured in vitro. This chain's CDR3 is CASLRDRAIGEQYF. CDR3 sequence (DNA): TGTGCCAGCCTACGAGACAGGGCAATTGGCGAGCAGTACTTC.